This TCR beta chain was captured by sequencing in a study of T-cell memory formation after mild COVID-19. The CDR3 consists of 16 residues. Trimming removed 6 bases from V and 2 bases from J; junction bases left unmatched: 9. One entry per CDR3 protein, called by TCRdb with MiXCR from the 5' RACE reads. The sample lists about 180,000 distinct CDR3 sequences, under 20% seen once, with about 1.9% in the top ten. The receptor was derived from an adult woman who had mild COVID-19 (a few samples of this study predate the infection). Cell type and time point are not known. Sequences were obtained from PBMCs or a T cell subset sorted from them (not recorded which). The chain has TRBV12-3 or TRBV12-4 and TRBJ1-3, with TRBD1 matching 8 bases. In DNA form, the CDR3 reads TGTGCCAGCAGCCGGACAGGGTATCTTACTGGAAACACCATATATTTT. Its translation is CASSRTGYLTGNTIYF.